This T cell receptor (beta chain) was profiled in a study of metastatic and nonmetastatic thyroid tumors. This clone was observed a few times. This CDR3 has 15 amino acids. Germline V gene sequence: CDR1 LNHDA, CDR2 SQIVND (reference sequence). V was pared by 1 base and J by 3 bases, with 13 bases between. TCRdb reprocessed the PCR reads using MiXCR. This table holds some 14,000 clones, roughly 34% found once. Every patient was untreated before thyroid surgery. Material: tumor tissue. The chain uses TRBV19 and TRBJ2-7; D gene ambiguous. This TCR was recovered from a male donor with papillary thyroid cancer or a benign thyroid nodule (not recorded which). Some clones in this sample may be carry-over from other donors' samples. DNA for the CDR3: TGTGCCAGTAGTATAGGGGTGATACCCGACTACGAGCAGTACTTC. Its translation: CASSIGVIPDYEQYF.